This TCR beta chain originates from a study of blood T cells in healthy people across ages. Whole-study findings and limits: The recorded TCR beta diversity per million T cells decreased in a roughly linear manner with age.

This clonotype appeared a few times. Its antigen is undetermined. A J-beta primer mix and a sample-barcoded 5' primer were used in a second PCR of about 7 to 12 cycles. TCRdb itself ran the 5' RACE reads through MiXCR, one entry per CDR3 protein. The sample holds 270,000 or so distinct CDR3 sequences, roughly 26% seen once. The V segment lost 5 bases and the J segment 3 bases; nucleotides outside the gene matches: 9. The CDR3 runs 18 residues. The germline gives CDR1 SEHNR, CDR2 FQNEAQ (reference sequence). J is TRBJ2-3 and V is TRBV7-9; 15 bases match TRBD2. Sequenced sample: blood. This receptor was obtained from a woman aged 70 to 79 in good health. The CDR3 DNA follows: TGTGCCAGCAGCATAGGACTAGCGGGAGGGCCGCTGACAGATACGCAGTATTTT. Protein: CASSIGLAGGPLTDTQYF.